Listed below are T cell receptor beta chains from one sample, sequenced in a study of T cell repertoires in cytomegalovirus infection. TCRdb reanalysed the reads using MiXCR and keeps one entry per CDR3 protein. This sample has about 500,000 distinct CDR3 sequences; 30% to 40% occur once, and the top ten carry about a sixth. Antigen specificity for these receptors is unknown. The sequences come from cultured PBMCs, collected from culture after CMV antigen stimulation. Source of these receptors: a human donor in good health (CMV status not recorded). Some clones in this sample may be carry-over from other donors' samples. The CDR3 runs from the conserved cysteine through the conserved F or W. The D gene is left open where the match is weak. Where a row states a size, it is once, few, many or the class of an expanded clone; other rows omit it.

clone_size	v_call	j_call	cdr3_length	d_call	cdr3_nt	cdr3_aa
many	TRBV7-2	TRBJ1-6	14	-	TGTGCCAGCAGCTCCGGACAGAATAATTCACCCCTCCACTTT	CASSSGQNNSPLHF
-	TRBV19	TRBJ1-2	14	-	TGTGCCAGTAGTACGCCCGGGAGCTACTATGGCTACACCTTC	CASSTPGSYYGYTF
-	TRBV7-8	TRBJ1-5	16	TRBD1	TGTGCCAGCAGCTTAGAGACAGGGGCTCGCAATCAGCCCCAGCATTTT	CASSLETGARNQPQHF
few	TRBV4-1	TRBJ1-5	14	-	TGCGCCAGCAGCCAAGACGAGGGCTATCAGCCCCAGCATTTT	CASSQDEGYQPQHF
few	TRBV6-2/TRBV6-3	TRBJ2-5	16	TRBD1	TGTGCCAGTCAAGGGGGCCTTAAAAGGATCGAAGAGACCCAGTACTTC	CASQGGLKRIEETQYF
-	TRBV20-1	TRBJ2-5	15	TRBD1	TGCAGTGCTGCCGCCTGGGGACAGGGGAGAGAGACCCAGTACTTC	CSAAAWGQGRETQYF
-	TRBV10-3	TRBJ1-5	12	-	TGTGCCATCAGTGAGTCTGCGCAGCCCCAGCATTTT	CAISESAQPQHF
-	TRBV7-6	TRBJ2-3	16	-	TGTGCCAGCAGCCCGGAACCGGGCTCTAGCACAGATACGCAGTATTTT	CASSPEPGSSTDTQYF
few	TRBV9	TRBJ2-3	14	TRBD1	TGTGCCAGCAGCGTTACAGGGGGCCTAGATACGCAGTATTTT	CASSVTGGLDTQYF
-	TRBV20-1	TRBJ2-3	13	-	TGCAGTGCGGCAGGGGGGCGCACAGATACGCAGTATTTT	CSAAGGRTDTQYF
-	TRBV7-2	TRBJ1-2	13	-	TGTGCCAGCAGCTTAGGGTTCAGCTATGGCTACACCTTC	CASSLGFSYGYTF
few	TRBV12-3/TRBV12-4	TRBJ2-2	15	-	TGTGCCAGCAGTTTATCATCTCGCATCACCGGGGAGCTGTTTTTT	CASSLSSRITGELFF
-	TRBV19	TRBJ2-3	17	-	TGTGCCAGTAGTATAGAGGGCCGACAGGAGTCCACAGATACGCAGTATTTT	CASSIEGRQESTDTQYF
-	TRBV5-4	TRBJ2-5	14	-	TGTGCCAGCAGCTTGGGGGTAGCGACGGAGACCCAGTACTTC	CASSLGVATETQYF
-	TRBV28	TRBJ2-3	16	-	TGTGCCAGCAGTTTATTTCCCGGCAGCGGGCCAGATACGCAGTATTTT	CASSLFPGSGPDTQYF
-	TRBV7-9	TRBJ2-5	15	TRBD2	TGTGCCAGCAGCTCCCTAGCGGGAGTGGTAGAGACCCAGTACTTC	CASSSLAGVVETQYF
many	TRBV28	TRBJ2-1	17	TRBD2	TGTGCCAGCAGTGGGACTAGCGGGATAGGTGAAGACAATGAGCAGTTCTTC	CASSGTSGIGEDNEQFF
few	TRBV7-2	TRBJ2-7	13	-	TGTGCCAGCAGCATCCCTAGCTCCTACGAGCAGTACTTC	CASSIPSSYEQYF
few	TRBV19	TRBJ2-5	14	-	TGTGCCAGTAGTATCGGAGGGGCGCCGGAGACCCAGTACTTC	CASSIGGAPETQYF
-	TRBV7-2	TRBJ1-2	15	TRBD1	TGTGCCAGCAGCTCATGGGACTCAGGGGGGTATGGCTACACCTTC	CASSSWDSGGYGYTF